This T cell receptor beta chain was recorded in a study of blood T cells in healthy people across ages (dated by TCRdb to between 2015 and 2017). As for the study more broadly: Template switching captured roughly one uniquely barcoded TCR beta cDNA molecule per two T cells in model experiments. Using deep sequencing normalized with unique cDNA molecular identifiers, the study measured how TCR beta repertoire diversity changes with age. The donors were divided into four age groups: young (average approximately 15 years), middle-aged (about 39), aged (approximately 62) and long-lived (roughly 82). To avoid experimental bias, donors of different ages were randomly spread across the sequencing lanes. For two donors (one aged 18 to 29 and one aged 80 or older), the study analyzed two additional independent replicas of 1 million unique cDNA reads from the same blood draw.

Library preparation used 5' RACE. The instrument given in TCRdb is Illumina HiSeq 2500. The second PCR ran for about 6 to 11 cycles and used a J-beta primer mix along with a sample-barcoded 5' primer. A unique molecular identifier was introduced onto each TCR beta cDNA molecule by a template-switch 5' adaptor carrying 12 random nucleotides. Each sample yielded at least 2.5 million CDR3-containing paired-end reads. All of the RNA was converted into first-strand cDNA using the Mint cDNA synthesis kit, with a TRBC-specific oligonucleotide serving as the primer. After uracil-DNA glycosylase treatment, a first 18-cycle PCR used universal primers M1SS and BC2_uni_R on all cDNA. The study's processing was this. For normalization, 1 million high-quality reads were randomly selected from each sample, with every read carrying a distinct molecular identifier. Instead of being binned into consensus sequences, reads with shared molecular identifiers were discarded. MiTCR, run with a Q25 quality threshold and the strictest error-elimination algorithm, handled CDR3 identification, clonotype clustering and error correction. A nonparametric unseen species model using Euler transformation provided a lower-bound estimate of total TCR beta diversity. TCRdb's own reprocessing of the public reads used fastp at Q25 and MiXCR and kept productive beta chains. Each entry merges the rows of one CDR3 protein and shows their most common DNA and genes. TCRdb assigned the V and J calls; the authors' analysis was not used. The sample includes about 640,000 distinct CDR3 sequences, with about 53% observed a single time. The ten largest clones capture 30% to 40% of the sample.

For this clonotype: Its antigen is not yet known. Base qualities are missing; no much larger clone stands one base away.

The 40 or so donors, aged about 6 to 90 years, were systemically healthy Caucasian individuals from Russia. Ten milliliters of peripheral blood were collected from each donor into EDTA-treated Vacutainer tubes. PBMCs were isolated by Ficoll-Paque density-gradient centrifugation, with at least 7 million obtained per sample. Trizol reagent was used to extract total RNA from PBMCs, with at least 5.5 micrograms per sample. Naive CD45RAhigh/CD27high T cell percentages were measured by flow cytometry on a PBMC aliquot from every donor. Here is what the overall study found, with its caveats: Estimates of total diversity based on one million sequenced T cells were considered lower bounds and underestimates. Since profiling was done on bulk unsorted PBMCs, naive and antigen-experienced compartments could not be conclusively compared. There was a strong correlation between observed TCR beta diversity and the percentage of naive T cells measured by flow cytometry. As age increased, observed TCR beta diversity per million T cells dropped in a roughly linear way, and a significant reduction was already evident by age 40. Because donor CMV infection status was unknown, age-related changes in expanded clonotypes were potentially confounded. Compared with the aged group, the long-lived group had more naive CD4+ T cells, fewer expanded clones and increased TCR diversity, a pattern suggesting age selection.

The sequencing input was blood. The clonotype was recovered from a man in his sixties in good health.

The CDR3 loop reads CASSDRPPQETQYF. The nucleotide sequence reads as follows: TGTGCCAGCAGTGATAGGCCGCCTCAAGAGACCCAGTACTTC. The rearranged segments are TRBV2 and TRBJ2-5; the D segment cannot be called with confidence. CDR1 and CDR2, looked up from the germline V gene, are SNHLY and FYNNEI. The CDR3 runs 14 residues from the cysteine to the phenylalanine. Here the CDR3 DNA is all that survives: 42 bases in frame from base 1. At the junction V is shortened by 3 bases and J by 2 bases, with 10 bases in between.